Each of the 4 T cell receptor beta chains below was sequenced from the same sample in a study of OX40 agonist ivuxolimab in advanced cancers. Libraries were prepared by immunoSEQ multiplex PCR; TCRdb keeps only in-frame clonotypes and omits some of them. The table shows approximately 8,200 clones, with more than 75% occurring only once. The material sequenced was CD4+ or CD8+ T cells sorted from blood, taken in a trial of the OX40 agonist ivuxolimab. These receptors originate from an adult with an advanced solid tumor such as melanoma, head and neck, liver or kidney cancer.

This clone was seen a handful of times. The chain has TRBV5-6 and TRBJ2-7; 8 positions agree with TRBD2. With 3 bases clipped from V and 6 bases from J, the junction kept 17 bases outside the gene matches. CDR3 length: 17 amino acids. The V gene's germline CDR1 is SGHDT and CDR2 YYEEEE. CDR3 residues: CASSSAWGAGEQSEQYF. The CDR3 DNA sequence: TGTGCCAGCAGCTCCGCCTGGGGAGCGGGAGAGCAGTCCGAGCAGTACTTC.

The chain links TRBV10-1 to TRBJ2-5; maybe TRBD1 (6 bases). The V and J ends lost 0 bases and 4 bases respectively, with 9 bases between them. This CDR3 has 14 amino acids. Germline V lookup: CDR1 WNHNN, CDR2 SYGVQD (reference sequence). The CDR3 DNA sequence: TGCGCCAGCAGTGAGTCGGGGACACCAGAGACCCAGTACTTC. Protein sequence: CASSESGTPETQYF.

This clone was counted between two and nine times. The chain is built from TRBV7-9 and TRBJ1-2; D gene uncertain. Germline-derived CDR1 and CDR2 are SEHNR and FQNEAQ (reference sequence). V dropped 0 bases and J dropped 1 base, with 9 bases sitting between them. The CDR3 has 15 amino acids. CDR3 sequence: CASSLAPTINYGYTF. CDR3 sequence (DNA): TGTGCCAGCAGCTTAGCCCCTACTATTAACTATGGCTACACCTTC.

The chain carries TRBV25-1 and TRBJ2-3; D is possibly TRBD1 (6 bases). Trimming removed 8 bases at V and 2 bases at J, with 8 bases between. Per germline, CDR1 MGHDK and CDR2 SYGVNS. The CDR3 is made up of 12 amino acids. CDR3 DNA sequence: TGTGCCAGCGGACAGAACACAGATACGCAGTATTTT. Translating gives CASGQNTDTQYF.